Below, 5 T cell receptor beta chains from the same sample are listed, as sequenced in a study of CDR3 diversity in severe acne (dated by TCRdb to between 2019 and 2020). The library was made by PCR. Sequencing was carried out with an Illumina HiSeq 2000. The public reads were reprocessed in TCRdb via fastp at Q25 and MiXCR, keeping in-frame beta chains. Rows with a matching CDR3 protein are joined into one entry that keeps the most common DNA and genes. This sample holds roughly 79,000 distinct CDR3 sequences; around 47% were observed only once. The ten most abundant clones make up 11% of the sample. The sample consisted of blood. Every receptor here comes from a male donor with severe acne vulgaris.

This clonotype was counted a few times. The V gene is TRBV13, the J gene TRBJ2-3; unclear D gene. V was shortened by 5 bases and J by 10 bases, with 13 bases between the two germline ends. CDR1 is PRHDT, CDR2 FYEKMQ, per germline (reference sequence). CDR3 length: 12 amino acids. The CDR3 sequence is CASSRRPSSQYF. CDR3 in DNA: TGTGCCAGCAGCCGACGCCCTAGTTCGCAGTATTTT.

This clonotype showed up many times. The chain has TRBV2 and TRBJ2-1, with a weak D call TRBD2 (6 bases). There are 14 residues in the CDR3. CDR1 is SNHLY and CDR2 is FYNNEI in the germline V gene. The germline V and J ends were trimmed by 3 bases and 2 bases, with 8 bases remaining between them. The CDR3 spells CASSEGGAYNEQFF. CDR3 nucleotides: TGTGCCAGCAGTGAGGGGGGAGCCTACAATGAGCAGTTCTTC.

The V and J genes are TRBV20-1 and TRBJ2-5; 13 positions agree with TRBD2. The CDR3 has 15 residues. CDR1 and CDR2 from the germline V gene are DFQATT and SNEGSKA (reference sequence). Losses at the gene ends were 3 bases for V and 2 bases for J; bases not matched to a gene: 3. Here the CDR3 reads CSASGLAGVQETQYF. CDR3 nucleotide sequence: TGCAGTGCTAGCGGACTAGCGGGAGTTCAAGAGACCCAGTACTTC.

This clonotype was observed many times. J is TRBJ2-7 and V is TRBV4-1; 8 bases fit TRBD2. The V and J ends lost 1 base and 0 bases, in that order; junction bases with no gene match: 2. The CDR3 spans 15 residues. CDR1 is MGHRA, CDR2 YSYEKL, per germline. The CDR3 here is CASSQVAGFSYEQYF. The CDR3 region has the DNA TGCGCCAGCAGCCAAGTAGCGGGATTCTCCTACGAGCAGTACTTC.

The table lists this clonotype with many counts. The chain combines TRBV14 with TRBJ1-3; D gene uncertain. Trimming took off 1 base at V and 0 bases at J, with 7 bases between the two ends. The CDR3 sequence is 15 residues long. From germline, CDR1 is SGHDN and CDR2 FVKESK. The CDR3 sequence: CASSQVHASGNTIYF. The CDR3 coding sequence is TGTGCCAGCAGCCAAGTGCACGCCTCTGGAAACACCATATATTTT.